Listed below are T cell receptor beta chains from one sample, sequenced in a study of blood T cell repertoires in COVID-19. Clones were read by immunoSEQ multiplex PCR, and TCRdb kept only the in-frame ones, dropping some. The table has about 160,000 clones, about four fifths seen once. Input material: peripheral blood. The receptors shown here come from a man in his forties or fifties who had recovered from COVID-19. Both conserved end residues are part of each CDR3. A D gene is named only where the DNA matches it firmly. Only part of the rows carry a size: once, few, many, or a class if the clone is expanded.

J gene: TRBJ1-2
D gene: -
CDR3 length: 14
V gene: TRBV28
clone size: -
CDR3 protein: CASRPAGLPYGYTF
CDR3 DNA: TGTGCCAGCAGGCCCGCCGGACTGCCCTATGGCTACACCTTC

J gene: TRBJ2-7
D gene: -
CDR3 length: 13
V gene: TRBV7-8
clone size: -
CDR3 protein: CASSPPLGDEQYF
CDR3 DNA: TGTGCCAGCAGCCCGCCCTTGGGCGACGAGCAGTACTTC

J gene: TRBJ2-5
D gene: -
CDR3 length: 13
V gene: TRBV7-9
clone size: -
CDR3 protein: CASSFFGGETQYF
CDR3 DNA: TGTGCCAGCAGCTTTTTCGGGGGAGAGACCCAGTACTTC

J gene: TRBJ1-3
D gene: -
CDR3 length: 15
V gene: TRBV4-2
clone size: -
CDR3 protein: CASSQEFYSGNTIYF
CDR3 DNA: TGTGCCAGCAGCCAAGAGTTCTACTCTGGAAACACCATATATTTT

J gene: TRBJ2-7
D gene: TRBD2
CDR3 length: 15
V gene: TRBV5-5
clone size: -
CDR3 protein: CASSPAGGGTYEQYF
CDR3 DNA: TGTGCCAGCAGCCCCGCCGGGGGGGGAACCTACGAGCAGTACTTC

J gene: TRBJ2-5
D gene: TRBD2
CDR3 length: 12
V gene: TRBV2
clone size: few
CDR3 protein: CASSGGGETQYF
CDR3 DNA: TGTGCCAGTAGCGGGGGTGGTGAGACCCAGTACTTC

J gene: TRBJ1-5
D gene: -
CDR3 length: 13
V gene: TRBV9
clone size: -
CDR3 protein: CASSVDGNQPQHF
CDR3 DNA: TGTGCCAGCAGCGTAGACGGTAATCAGCCCCAGCATTTT

J gene: TRBJ2-5
D gene: TRBD2
CDR3 length: 16
V gene: TRBV7-2
clone size: -
CDR3 protein: CASSLALAGGGETQYF
CDR3 DNA: TGTGCCAGCAGCTTAGCTCTAGCGGGAGGGGGGGAGACCCAGTACTTC

J gene: TRBJ2-4
D gene: TRBD1
CDR3 length: 14
V gene: TRBV6-5
clone size: -
CDR3 protein: CASTPDRAKNIQYF
CDR3 DNA: TGTGCCAGCACCCCGGACAGGGCAAAAAACATTCAGTACTTC

J gene: TRBJ1-5
D gene: -
CDR3 length: 14
V gene: TRBV4-2
clone size: -
CDR3 protein: CASSSDRPNQPQHF
CDR3 DNA: TGTGCCAGCAGTTCTGACAGACCCAATCAGCCCCAGCATTTT

J gene: TRBJ1-1
D gene: -
CDR3 length: 13
V gene: TRBV7-2
clone size: -
CDR3 protein: CASSLLRGTEAFF
CDR3 DNA: TGTGCCAGCAGCTTATTAAGGGGTACTGAAGCTTTCTTT

J gene: TRBJ2-1
D gene: -
CDR3 length: 17
V gene: TRBV7-8
clone size: -
CDR3 protein: CASSFPSGSLSYNEQFF
CDR3 DNA: TGTGCCAGCAGCTTCCCGAGCGGGTCCCTCTCCTACAATGAGCAGTTCTTC

J gene: TRBJ2-1
D gene: -
CDR3 length: 15
V gene: TRBV10-3
clone size: once
CDR3 protein: CAITPKEGDYNEQFF
CDR3 DNA: TGTGCCATCACCCCCAAAGAGGGGGACTACAATGAGCAGTTCTTC

J gene: TRBJ2-7
D gene: -
CDR3 length: 13
V gene: TRBV29-1
clone size: -
CDR3 protein: CSVLLGSSYEQYF
CDR3 DNA: TGCAGCGTCCTCCTTGGTAGTAGCTACGAGCAGTACTTC

J gene: TRBJ2-7
D gene: -
CDR3 length: 13
V gene: TRBV6-2/TRBV6-3
clone size: -
CDR3 protein: CASSYTGTYEQYF
CDR3 DNA: TGTGCCAGCAGTTACACAGGAACCTACGAGCAGTACTTC

J gene: TRBJ2-3
D gene: TRBD2
CDR3 length: 14
V gene: TRBV18
clone size: -
CDR3 protein: CASQAGSSTDTQYF
CDR3 DNA: TGTGCCAGCCAAGCGGGATCTAGCACAGATACGCAGTATTTT

J gene: TRBJ2-7
D gene: TRBD2
CDR3 length: 14
V gene: TRBV11-3
clone size: once
CDR3 protein: CASSLGSSGGEQYF
CDR3 DNA: TGTGCCAGCAGCTTAGGTTCTAGCGGGGGCGAGCAGTACTTC

J gene: TRBJ1-6
D gene: -
CDR3 length: 13
V gene: TRBV11-3
clone size: -
CDR3 protein: CASSIQDNSPLHF
CDR3 DNA: TGTGCCAGCAGCATACAGGATAATTCACCCCTCCACTTT

J gene: TRBJ2-2
D gene: TRBD1
CDR3 length: 16
V gene: TRBV4-3
clone size: once
CDR3 protein: CASSQGVGQGSGELFF
CDR3 DNA: TGCGCCAGCAGCCAAGGCGTGGGACAGGGGAGCGGGGAGCTGTTTTTT

J gene: TRBJ1-1
D gene: -
CDR3 length: 15
V gene: TRBV7-2
clone size: few
CDR3 protein: CASTLGRRANTEAFF
CDR3 DNA: TGTGCCAGCACCCTAGGTAGGAGGGCGAACACTGAAGCTTTCTTT

J gene: TRBJ2-1
D gene: -
CDR3 length: 14
V gene: TRBV30
clone size: once
CDR3 protein: CAWSPRDSYNEQFF
CDR3 DNA: TGTGCCTGGAGTCCGCGGGACTCCTACAATGAGCAGTTCTTC

J gene: TRBJ2-3
D gene: TRBD2
CDR3 length: 16
V gene: TRBV3-1/TRBV3-2
clone size: -
CDR3 protein: CASSVRLAASTDTQYF
CDR3 DNA: TGTGCCAGCAGCGTTCGACTAGCGGCTAGCACAGATACGCAGTATTTT

J gene: TRBJ1-2
D gene: -
CDR3 length: 12
V gene: TRBV29-1
clone size: once
CDR3 protein: CSVRGDALSYTF
CDR3 DNA: TGCAGCGTGCGCGGGGATGCGCTGAGCTACACCTTC

J gene: TRBJ2-7
D gene: -
CDR3 length: 13
V gene: TRBV11-3
clone size: -
CDR3 protein: CASSPGGTYEQYF
CDR3 DNA: TGTGCCAGCAGCCCGGGGGGCACCTACGAGCAGTACTTC

J gene: TRBJ2-2
D gene: TRBD2
CDR3 length: 16
V gene: TRBV7-6
clone size: -
CDR3 protein: CASSLGTSGSAGELFF
CDR3 DNA: TGTGCCAGCAGCTTAGGTACTAGCGGGAGCGCCGGGGAGCTGTTTTTT

J gene: TRBJ2-7
D gene: -
CDR3 length: 12
V gene: TRBV29-1
clone size: -
CDR3 protein: CSVLTDNLEQYF
CDR3 DNA: TGCAGCGTTTTGACAGACAATCTCGAGCAGTACTTC

J gene: TRBJ2-7
D gene: TRBD1
CDR3 length: 15
V gene: TRBV5-4
clone size: -
CDR3 protein: CASSLEGTAPYEQYF
CDR3 DNA: TGTGCCAGCAGCTTGGAGGGGACAGCTCCCTACGAGCAGTACTTC

J gene: TRBJ2-5
D gene: TRBD1
CDR3 length: 13
V gene: TRBV20-1
clone size: -
CDR3 protein: CSASSGGWETQYF
CDR3 DNA: TGCAGTGCTAGTTCAGGGGGATGGGAGACCCAGTACTTC

J gene: TRBJ2-5
D gene: -
CDR3 length: 15
V gene: TRBV7-9
clone size: -
CDR3 protein: CASSLSGPPQETQYF
CDR3 DNA: TGTGCCAGCAGCTTGTCCGGTCCCCCTCAAGAGACCCAGTACTTC

J gene: TRBJ2-5
D gene: -
CDR3 length: 13
V gene: TRBV28
clone size: -
CDR3 protein: CASLGGPGETQYF
CDR3 DNA: TGTGCCAGCCTGGGGGGGCCCGGTGAGACCCAGTACTTC

J gene: TRBJ2-2
D gene: -
CDR3 length: 16
V gene: TRBV5-4
clone size: -
CDR3 protein: CASTPRDSLNTGELFF
CDR3 DNA: TGTGCCAGCACTCCTCGGGACTCCTTGAACACCGGGGAGCTGTTTTTT

J gene: TRBJ2-1
D gene: TRBD2
CDR3 length: 18
V gene: TRBV5-4
clone size: -
CDR3 protein: CASSLVAGGPSSYNEQFF
CDR3 DNA: TGTGCCAGCAGCTTGGTAGCGGGAGGGCCGAGCTCCTACAATGAGCAGTTCTTC

J gene: TRBJ2-1
D gene: -
CDR3 length: 15
V gene: TRBV11-3
clone size: -
CDR3 protein: CASSLRPGTLEEQFF
CDR3 DNA: TGTGCCAGCAGCTTGAGGCCCGGTACTCTAGAGGAGCAGTTCTTC

J gene: TRBJ2-7
D gene: TRBD1
CDR3 length: 15
V gene: TRBV6-1
clone size: -
CDR3 protein: CASSLGTGGTYEQYF
CDR3 DNA: TGTGCCAGCAGTTTAGGGACAGGGGGAACCTACGAGCAGTACTTC

J gene: TRBJ2-7
D gene: TRBD1
CDR3 length: 13
V gene: TRBV27
clone size: once
CDR3 protein: CASSSQGANEQYF
CDR3 DNA: TGTGCCAGCAGCTCACAGGGGGCCAACGAGCAGTACTTC

J gene: TRBJ2-7
D gene: TRBD2
CDR3 length: 14
V gene: TRBV10-1
clone size: -
CDR3 protein: CASSASGSSYEQYF
CDR3 DNA: TGCGCCAGCAGTGCTAGCGGGTCCTCCTACGAGCAGTACTTC

J gene: TRBJ2-5
D gene: TRBD2
CDR3 length: 16
V gene: TRBV19
clone size: -
CDR3 protein: CASSGGLAGYQETQYF
CDR3 DNA: TGTGCCAGTAGTGGAGGGCTAGCGGGGTACCAAGAGACCCAGTACTTC

J gene: TRBJ1-1
D gene: -
CDR3 length: 12
V gene: TRBV2
clone size: -
CDR3 protein: CASSELSGEAFF
CDR3 DNA: TGTGCCAGCAGTGAATTGTCAGGTGAAGCTTTCTTT

J gene: TRBJ1-5
D gene: -
CDR3 length: 13
V gene: TRBV19
clone size: -
CDR3 protein: CASSMLEDQPQHF
CDR3 DNA: TGTGCCAGTAGTATGCTGGAGGATCAGCCCCAGCATTTT

J gene: TRBJ2-7
D gene: -
CDR3 length: 13
V gene: TRBV19
clone size: -
CDR3 protein: CASSGGLLYEQYF
CDR3 DNA: TGTGCCAGTAGCGGGGGACTGCTCTACGAGCAGTACTTC

J gene: TRBJ1-5
D gene: -
CDR3 length: 15
V gene: TRBV4-3
clone size: few
CDR3 protein: CASSQDRASNQPQHF
CDR3 DNA: TGCGCCAGCAGCCAAGACAGGGCCAGCAATCAGCCCCAGCATTTT

J gene: TRBJ1-1
D gene: -
CDR3 length: 12
V gene: TRBV5-5
clone size: -
CDR3 protein: CASAKSNTEAFF
CDR3 DNA: TGTGCCAGCGCTAAGTCAAACACTGAAGCTTTCTTT

J gene: TRBJ1-5
D gene: TRBD1
CDR3 length: 15
V gene: TRBV9
clone size: -
CDR3 protein: CASSVEGTGGQPQHF
CDR3 DNA: TGTGCCAGCAGCGTAGAAGGGACAGGGGGACAGCCCCAGCATTTT

J gene: TRBJ2-1
D gene: TRBD2
CDR3 length: 16
V gene: TRBV15
clone size: -
CDR3 protein: CATSRFREGLYNEQFF
CDR3 DNA: TGTGCCACCAGCAGGTTTCGGGAGGGCCTATACAATGAGCAGTTCTTC

J gene: TRBJ2-4
D gene: -
CDR3 length: 15
V gene: TRBV11-2
clone size: -
CDR3 protein: CASSLGASYGNIQYF
CDR3 DNA: TGTGCCAGCAGTCTTGGGGCTTCTTACGGGAACATTCAGTACTTC

J gene: TRBJ2-2
D gene: TRBD1
CDR3 length: 15
V gene: TRBV7-8
clone size: -
CDR3 protein: CASSVGTGGTGELFF
CDR3 DNA: TGTGCCAGCAGCGTCGGGACAGGGGGTACCGGGGAGCTGTTTTTT

J gene: TRBJ1-1
D gene: -
CDR3 length: 15
V gene: TRBV19
clone size: -
CDR3 protein: CASTNPGGVKTEAFF
CDR3 DNA: TGTGCCAGTACCAACCCAGGCGGGGTAAAGACTGAAGCTTTCTTT

J gene: TRBJ2-7
D gene: TRBD2
CDR3 length: 16
V gene: TRBV4-2
clone size: -
CDR3 protein: CASSQVLAGGIYEQYF
CDR3 DNA: TGTGCCAGCAGCCAGGTTCTAGCGGGAGGCATCTACGAGCAGTACTTC

J gene: TRBJ2-7
D gene: -
CDR3 length: 13
V gene: TRBV6-5
clone size: -
CDR3 protein: CASREGKPYEQYF
CDR3 DNA: TGTGCCAGCAGGGAGGGGAAACCCTACGAGCAGTACTTC

J gene: TRBJ2-7
D gene: -
CDR3 length: 12
V gene: TRBV4-2
clone size: -
CDR3 protein: CASSLESNEQYF
CDR3 DNA: TGTGCCAGCAGCTTAGAAAGTAACGAGCAGTACTTC

J gene: TRBJ2-2
D gene: TRBD2
CDR3 length: 17
V gene: TRBV27
clone size: -
CDR3 protein: CASSSTSGRANTGELFF
CDR3 DNA: TGTGCCAGCTCTTCGACTAGCGGGAGGGCCAACACCGGGGAGCTGTTTTTT